This T cell receptor beta chain was captured in a study of blood T cell repertoires in COVID-19. Per the germline V gene, CDR1 is SGHRS and CDR2 is YFSETQ. The CDR3 is made up of 16 amino acids. V gave up 0 bases and J gave up 7 bases, with 14 bases separating them. Measured with immunoSEQ multiplex PCR; TCRdb has only the in-frame clones, and not every one. The sample carries under 350,000 clones, about 86% recorded once. This receptor was taken from a man aged 18 to 30 with active or convalescent COVID-19. The specimen was peripheral blood. This rearrangement joins TRBV5-1 to TRBJ1-6; a possible D gene is TRBD1 (5 bases). The CDR3 region has the DNA TGCGCCAGCAGCTTGGATCCATGGGGGGGAAATTCACCCCTCCACTTT. Its translation is CASSLDPWGGNSPLHF.